This T cell receptor (beta chain) was profiled in a study of OX40 agonist ivuxolimab in advanced cancers. The sample holds a few counts of this clone. Its antigen is unknown. The same CDR3 arises from other DNA sequences in this sample as well. Here immunoSEQ multiplex PCR was the method, and the copy in TCRdb shows in-frame clones only, minus some. The sample has around 72,000 clones, more than 65% seen once. With V trimmed by 4 bases and J by 1 base, 2 bases remained unmatched. The CDR3 totals 14 residues. Per germline, CDR1 SGHRS and CDR2 YFSETQ. General study points: Not determined was the antigen specificity of the expanded peripheral T cells.

Sequencing was performed on CD4+ or CD8+ T cells sorted from blood, taken in a trial of the OX40 agonist ivuxolimab. V is TRBV5-1 and J is TRBJ2-3; 8 positions match TRBD2. This clonotype was obtained from an adult with an advanced solid tumor such as melanoma, head and neck, liver or kidney cancer. As DNA, the CDR3 is TGCGCCAGCAGCCTACTAGCGGGCACAGATACGCAGTATTTT. Translating gives CASSLLAGTDTQYF. Filled out from reference TRBV5-1 and TRBJ2-3, the complete variable domain reads KAGVTQTPRYLIKTRGQQVTLSCSPISGHRSVSWYQQTPGQGLQFLFEYFSETQRNKGNFPGRFSGRQFSNSRSEMNVSTLELGDSALYLCASSLLAGTDTQYFGPGTRLTVL.